This T cell receptor (beta chain) was identified in a study of naive and memory T cell subsets. The beta constant-region primer was an equimolar mix of two oligonucleotides covering TRBC1 and TRBC2. Four rounds of PCR amplified the ligated cDNA using nested alpha and beta constant-region primers plus SP2. TCRdb re-called the UMI-ligation and nested PCR reads with MiXCR, one entry per CDR3 protein. The data contain 130,000 or so distinct CDR3 sequences, roughly 32% of them seen just once; the ten biggest clones take up around 0.92%. Germline loops: CDR1 MDHEN, CDR2 SYDVKM. V was cut by 5 bases and J by 0 bases, with 11 bases left in between. The CDR3 is 16 residues long. Whole-study results and caveats: Each distinct alpha or beta sequence counts as one clonotype.

Concerning this clonotype: Its antigen is not identified.

Alpha and beta libraries were amplified separately from the second PCR onward. Four subsets defined by CD45RA and CD27 were sorted after CD3, CD4, CD8 and live/dead staining. The receptor's source is a human donor in good health. V gene TRBV28 combines with J gene TRBJ2-6; D gene ambiguous. The sequencing sample was made of central memory CD4+ T cells from blood. CDR3 sequence: CASSPRSFSGANVLTF. Here the CDR3 DNA reads TGTGCCAGCAGTCCCAGGTCCTTCTCTGGGGCCAACGTCCTGACTTTC.